The 7 T cell receptor beta chains below were found in one sample sequenced in a study of cytomegalovirus exposure and HLA in healthy donors. 60 Vbeta and 13 Jbeta primers were used in PCR. The method was immunoSEQ multiplex PCR; TCRdb's version includes in-frame clones alone and lacks a portion of them. The table includes 80,000 to 95,000 clones, roughly two thirds detected once. Sequencing used PBMCs. These receptors all stem from a woman aged 25-40 years in good health and CMV-seronegative.

This clone was picked up a small number of times. The chain links TRBV5-4 to TRBJ2-7; D is undetermined. V was trimmed by 1 base and J by 7 bases, leaving 12 bases between them. The CDR3 length is 13 residues. Germline V gene sequence: CDR1 SGHNT, CDR2 YYREEE (reference sequence). The CDR3 region is CASSLYTLGEQYF. CDR3 nucleotide sequence: TGTGCCAGCAGCTTGTATACCCTCGGGGAGCAGTACTTC.

This clone was recorded a few times. This chain joins TRBV6-1 and TRBJ1-1; tentative D call: TRBD1 (6 bases). There are 12 residues in the CDR3. The germline gives CDR1 MNHNS, CDR2 SASEGT. Trimming cost V 4 bases and J 4 bases, with 7 bases left between them. The DNA for the CDR3 is TGTGCCAGCAGTGTCAGGGGCACTGAAGCTTTCTTT. Its protein is CASSVRGTEAFF.

The rearrangement joins TRBV18 to TRBJ1-3; D is unresolved. This CDR3 has 15 residues. Germline V CDR1 and CDR2: KGHSH, LQKENI. Trimming pared 2 bases from V and 0 bases from J, leaving 8 bases between. The CDR3 region is CASSPVPGSGNTIYF. DNA of the CDR3: TGTGCCAGCTCACCAGTACCAGGCTCTGGAAACACCATATATTTT.

V usage is TRBV4-3 and J usage is TRBJ2-7; 9 bases fit TRBD1. After removal of 0 bases from V and 4 bases from J, the junction contained 4 bases not matched to a gene. The CDR3 is 15 amino acids. Germline CDR1 is LGHNA and CDR2 is YSLEER. The CDR3 coding sequence is TGCGCCAGCAGCCAAGATGACAGGGGGTTGTACGAGCAGTACTTC. Its protein is CASSQDDRGLYEQYF.

This chain uses TRBV6-1 with TRBJ2-1; possibly TRBD2 for D (6 bases). In germline, CDR1 is MNHNS, CDR2 SASEGT. This CDR3 region has 15 residues. Trimming left V 10 bases short and J 4 bases short, with 20 bases between. The CDR3, as DNA: TGTGCCACCACGGGGCGGAGGGCGAAATACAATGAGCAGTTCTTC. This gives the protein CATTGRRAKYNEQFF.

This clone was detected a few times. The chain uses TRBV5-4 and TRBJ2-4; TRBD2 agrees at 7 bases. CDR3 length: 15 residues. Trimming at V came to 0 bases and at J to 3 bases, leaving 3 bases not matched to a gene. Germline values: CDR1 SGHNT, CDR2 YYREEE (reference sequence). The CDR3 DNA sequence: TGTGCCAGCAGCTTGGTGGGAGGGAACAAAAACATTCAGTACTTC. Protein: CASSLVGGNKNIQYF. Using reference TRBV5-4 and TRBJ2-4 for the parts outside the CDR3, the full variable domain is ETGVTQSPTHLIKTRGQQVTLRCSSQSGHNTVSWYQQALGQGPQFIFQYYREEENGRGNFPPRFSGLQFPNYSSELNVNALELDDSALYLCASSLVGGNKNIQYFGAGTRLSVL.

The chain combines TRBV18 with TRBJ1-4; D possibly corresponds to TRBD1 (5 bases). The germline gives CDR1 KGHSH, CDR2 LQKENI. CDR3 length: 16 residues. Trimming left V 4 bases short and J 0 bases short, with 12 bases between. The CDR3 DNA follows: TGTGCCAGCTCACTGGAGGCGGGGGCAACTAATGAAAAACTGTTTTTT. As protein: CASSLEAGATNEKLFF.